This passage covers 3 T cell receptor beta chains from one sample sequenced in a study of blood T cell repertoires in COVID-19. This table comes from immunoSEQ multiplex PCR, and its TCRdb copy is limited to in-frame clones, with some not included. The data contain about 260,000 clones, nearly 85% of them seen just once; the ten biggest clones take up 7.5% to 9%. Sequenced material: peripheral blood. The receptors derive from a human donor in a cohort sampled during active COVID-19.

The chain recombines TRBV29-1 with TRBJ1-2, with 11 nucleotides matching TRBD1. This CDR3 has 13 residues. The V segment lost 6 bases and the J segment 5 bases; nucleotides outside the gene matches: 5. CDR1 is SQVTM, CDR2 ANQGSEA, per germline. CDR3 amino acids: CSVPDRGHYGYTF. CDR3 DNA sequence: TGCAGCGTACCGGACAGGGGGCATTATGGCTACACCTTC.

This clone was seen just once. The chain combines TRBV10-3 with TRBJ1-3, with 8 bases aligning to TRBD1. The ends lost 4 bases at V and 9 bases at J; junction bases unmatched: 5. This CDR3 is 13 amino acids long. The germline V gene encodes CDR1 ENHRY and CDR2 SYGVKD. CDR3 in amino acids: CAISGTGGITIYF. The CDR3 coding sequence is TGTGCCATCAGTGGTACAGGGGGGATCACCATATATTTT.

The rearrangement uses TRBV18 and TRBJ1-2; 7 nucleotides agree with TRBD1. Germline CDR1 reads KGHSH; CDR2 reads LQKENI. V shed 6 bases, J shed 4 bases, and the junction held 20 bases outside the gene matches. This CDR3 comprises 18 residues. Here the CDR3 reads CASSLKSPGGDHLYGYTF. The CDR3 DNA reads TGTGCCAGCTCCCTAAAGTCACCAGGGGGTGACCATCTCTATGGCTACACCTTC.